The sequence of this TCR beta chain was determined in a study of beta chain features in type 1 diabetes. On average, the one heparinised blood draw given by each donor was 90 to 150 mL. Isolated RNA was reverse transcribed in full, so expressed TCRB transcripts were sequenced. Profiling relied on immunoSEQ multiplex PCR, and the TCRdb table lists in-frame clones only, not all of them. Found here are 400,000 to 600,000 clones, approximately 28% of them singletons; the top ten hold roughly 0.06%. Trimming left V 4 bases short and J 7 bases short, with 5 bases between. This CDR3 is built from 11 residues. Germline CDR1 reads MDHEN; CDR2 reads SYDVKM.

The sample comprised naive CD4+ T cells from blood. The chain carries TRBV28 and TRBJ2-1; the D is unclear. This receptor was obtained from a man aged 18 to 30 in good health. In DNA, the CDR3 is TGTGCCAGCAGTTCCGGGAATGAGCAGTTCTTC. Amino acid sequence: CASSSGNEQFF.